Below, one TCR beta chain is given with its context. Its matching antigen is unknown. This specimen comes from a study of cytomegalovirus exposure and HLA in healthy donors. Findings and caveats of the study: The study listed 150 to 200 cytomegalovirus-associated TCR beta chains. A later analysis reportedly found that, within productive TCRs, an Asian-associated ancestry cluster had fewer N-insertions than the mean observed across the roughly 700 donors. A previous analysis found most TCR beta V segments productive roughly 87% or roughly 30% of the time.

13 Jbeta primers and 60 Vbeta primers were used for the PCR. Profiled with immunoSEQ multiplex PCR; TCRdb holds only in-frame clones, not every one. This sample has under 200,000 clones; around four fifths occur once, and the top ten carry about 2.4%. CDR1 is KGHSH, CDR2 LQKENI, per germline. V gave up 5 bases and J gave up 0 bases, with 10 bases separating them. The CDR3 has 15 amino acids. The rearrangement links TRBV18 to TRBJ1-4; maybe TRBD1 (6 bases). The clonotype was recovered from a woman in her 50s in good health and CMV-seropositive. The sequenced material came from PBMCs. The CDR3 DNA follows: TGTGCCAGCTCAGAAAGGGGGTCAACTAATGAAAAACTGTTTTTT. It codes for CASSERGSTNEKLFF.